This section outlines one T cell receptor (beta chain) sequence together with its context. The sample comes from a study of blood T cell repertoires in COVID-19. Overall study: T cells, B-cell-depleted T cells, or PBMCs supplied cDNA or gDNA.

Assay used: immunoSEQ multiplex PCR; TCRdb lists only in-frame clones, some missing. The sample contains a few hundred thousand clones, 85% to 90% of which appear only once. This CDR3 has 15 residues. With V trimmed by 2 bases and J by 3 bases, 7 bases remained unmatched. Germline assignment: CDR1 MNHEY and CDR2 SMNVEV (reference sequence). All recovered Cohort 3 donors got two negative PCRs, got clearance, or saw symptom resolution. The chain joins TRBV27 to TRBJ2-7; TRBD1 aligns across 7 bases. The source is a man aged 35 to 55 who had recovered from COVID-19. The sample consisted of PBMCs or T cells enriched from blood (not recorded which). The CDR3 region is CASSLGTDLLYEQYF. DNA for the CDR3: TGTGCCAGCAGTTTAGGGACAGACCTCCTCTACGAGCAGTACTTC.